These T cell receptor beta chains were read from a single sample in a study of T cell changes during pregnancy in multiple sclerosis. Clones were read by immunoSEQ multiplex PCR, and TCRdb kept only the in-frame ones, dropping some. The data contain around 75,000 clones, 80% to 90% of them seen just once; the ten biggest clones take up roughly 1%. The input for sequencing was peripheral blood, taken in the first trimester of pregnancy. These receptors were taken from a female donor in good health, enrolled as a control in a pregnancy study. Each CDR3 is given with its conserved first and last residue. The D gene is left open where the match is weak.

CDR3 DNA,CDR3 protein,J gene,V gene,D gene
TGTGCCACCTCGGGACAGACGCTCGGAGAAAAACTGTTTTTT,CATSGQTLGEKLFF,TRBJ1-4,TRBV15,TRBD1
TGCAGCGTAGACAGGGGCGGGAGGAACACTGAAGCTTTCTTT,CSVDRGGRNTEAFF,TRBJ1-1,TRBV29-1,TRBD1
TGTGCCAGCTCACCCGAGACCGGGACAGACTATGGCTACACCTTC,CASSPETGTDYGYTF,TRBJ1-2,TRBV18,TRBD1
TGTGCCAGCAGTTATAGGGGACAGGGGAGCAATCAGCCCCAGCATTTT,CASSYRGQGSNQPQHF,TRBJ1-5,TRBV6-5,TRBD1
TGTGCCAGCAGCCGGCAATTGGGGCGGGGGCAGAGAGATACGCAGTATTTT,CASSRQLGRGQRDTQYF,TRBJ2-3,TRBV9,-
TGTGCCAGCCGGGGAAGGGACACTAGCAATCAGCCCCAGCATTTT,CASRGRDTSNQPQHF,TRBJ1-5,TRBV9,-
TGTGCCAGCAGCCAAGGACGAGCCAGGTTTCAAAACTATGGCTACACCTTC,CASSQGRARFQNYGYTF,TRBJ1-2,TRBV14,-
TGTGCCAGCAGTCCAGCCCTAGGCCTCCCAGAAAAACTGTTTTTT,CASSPALGLPEKLFF,TRBJ1-4,TRBV7-6,-
TGTGCCAGCAGTCTCCTTAGCGGGAGAGGAGCAGAGACCCAGTACTTC,CASSLLSGRGAETQYF,TRBJ2-5,TRBV28,TRBD2
TGTGCCAGCAGTAGCAGGGCCAACGTCCTGACTTTC,CASSSRANVLTF,TRBJ2-6,TRBV28,-